The 20 T cell receptor beta chains below were found in one sample sequenced in a study of metastatic and nonmetastatic thyroid tumors (dated by TCRdb to the early 2020s). None of the patients had been given any treatment before thyroid surgery. The library was generated by PCR. Instrument used: Illumina HiSeq 4000. In TCRdb, the public reads were trimmed at Q25 with fastp and aligned with MiXCR, with productive beta chains retained. The sample contains around 5,300 clones, under 30% of them found a single time. Over 14% of the sample is taken by the ten largest. The sequenced material came from adjacent normal tissue. These receptors all stem from a female donor with papillary thyroid cancer or a benign thyroid nodule (not recorded which). Some clones in this sample may be carry-over from other donors' samples.

This clone has a count of ten or more. This chain links TRBV7-8 with TRBJ1-1; D not resolved. The germline V and J ends were trimmed by 5 bases and 0 bases, with 10 bases remaining between them. Germline CDR1 reads SGHVS; CDR2 reads FQNEAQ. The CDR3 totals 14 residues. The CDR3 loop reads CASSPIGLNTEAFF. CDR3 DNA sequence: TGTGCCAGCAGCCCGATTGGGCTGAACACTGAAGCTTTCTTT.

This clone ranks as medium-sized. This chain links TRBV6-1 with TRBJ1-6; D remains ambiguous. V was shortened by 6 bases and J by 5 bases, with 5 bases between the two germline ends. In germline, CDR1 is MNHNS, CDR2 SASEGT. CDR3 size: 12 residues. Here the CDR3 reads CASRRDNSPLHF. DNA for the CDR3: TGTGCCAGCAGAAGAGATAATTCACCCCTCCACTTT.

Relative to its sample, this clone is medium-sized (0.01 to 0.1%). The J gene is TRBJ1-5, the V gene TRBV20-1; 8 nucleotides match TRBD1. With 3 bases clipped from V and 5 bases from J, the junction kept 6 bases outside the gene matches. This CDR3 spans 14 amino acids. The germline gives CDR1 DFQATT, CDR2 SNEGSKA (reference sequence). Here the CDR3 DNA reads TGCAGTGCTAGGACGGACAGGGCGGATCAGCCCCAGCATTTT. As protein: CSARTDRADQPQHF.

V and J are TRBV15 and TRBJ1-2; D gene ambiguous. CDR3 length: 12 residues. Trimming stripped 9 bases from V and 4 bases from J, with 12 bases between. Germline V gene sequence: CDR1 LNHNV, CDR2 YYDKDF (reference sequence). The CDR3 nucleotides read TGTGCCACTGGCGGGGAGTTCTATGGCTACACCTTC. This gives the protein CATGGEFYGYTF.

This clone was seen a handful of times. At one boundary the junction diverges from the germline segment, which might be a read error. The chain uses TRBV6-1 and TRBJ1-2; D is possibly TRBD1 (5 bases). This CDR3 contains 12 residues. Germline V gene lookup returns CDR1 MNHNS and CDR2 SASEGT. In DNA, the CDR3 is TGTGCCAGCAGTCTTCCCGGGGGGTTCTGGCCCTTC. Translated, it gives CASSLPGGFWPF.

The CDR3 spells CASSLNPNTIYF. The CDR3 DNA sequence: TGTGCCAGCAGCCTTAACCCAAACACCATATATTTT. This chain connects TRBV7-9 to TRBJ1-3; D is uncertain. The germline V and J ends were trimmed by 5 bases and 6 bases, with 8 bases remaining between them. CDR1 and CDR2 from the germline V gene are SEHNR and FQNEAQ (reference sequence). The CDR3 has 12 amino acids.

This clone is medium-sized in the sample. The chain is built from TRBV7-2 and TRBJ1-6; no clear D gene. The CDR3 runs to 12 residues. Per the germline V gene, CDR1 is SGHTA and CDR2 is FQGNSA. The V gene lost 5 bases and the J gene lost 7 bases, with 6 bases spanning the gap. CDR3 amino acids: CASSVTNSPLHF. The CDR3, as DNA: TGTGCCAGCAGCGTGACCAATTCACCCCTCCACTTT.

In its sample, this clone was seen a few times. The chain recombines TRBV27 with TRBJ1-5; a weak D match, TRBD1 (5 bases). The CDR3 has 15 amino acids. V was shortened by 6 bases and J by 5 bases, with 17 bases between the two germline ends. Per the germline V gene, CDR1 is MNHEY and CDR2 is SMNVEV (reference sequence). DNA of the CDR3: TGTGCCAGCAGCTTAAGGGGTTTCGGGGATCAGCCCCAGCATTTT. Translating gives CASSLRGFGDQPQHF.

This clone is medium-sized within its sample. CDR3 bases: TGTGCCAGCAGCTTAGAACGACTGTCTAACTATGGCTACACCTTC. It encodes CASSLERLSNYGYTF. The rearrangement joins TRBV11-2 to TRBJ1-2; no firm D call. The germline V gene encodes CDR1 SGHAT and CDR2 FQNNGV. The CDR3 spans 15 residues. V dropped 0 bases and J dropped 0 bases, with 8 bases sitting between them.

By share, this clone counts as medium-sized. This chain uses TRBV28 with TRBJ1-1; D unclear. CDR3 length: 12 residues. With 1 base removed from V and 7 bases from J, the gap between germline ends came to 7 bases. From germline, CDR1 is MDHEN and CDR2 SYDVKM. The CDR3: CASSLLGSEAFF. CDR3 in DNA: TGTGCCAGCAGTTTATTGGGCAGTGAAGCTTTCTTT.

The chain joins TRBV5-1 to TRBJ2-7, with D maybe TRBD1 (6 bases). The CDR3 totals 13 residues. The germline V gene has CDR1 SGHRS and CDR2 YFSETQ. The V end was cut by 5 bases, the J end by 3 bases, with 12 bases between. The CDR3, as DNA: TGCGCCAGCAGACCGGACAGCTACTACGAGCAGTACTTC. Protein: CASRPDSYYEQYF.

This clone counts as medium-sized. The chain uses TRBV11-2 and TRBJ2-7; D call uncertain. Looked up from germline, CDR1 is SGHAT and CDR2 is FQNNGV. CDR3 length: 14 residues. V lost 4 bases to trimming and J lost 2 bases, with 12 bases between them. In DNA form, the CDR3 reads TGTGCCAGCAGCTCACGGACGGAAACCTACGAGCAGTACTTC. This gives the protein CASSSRTETYEQYF.

At least ten counts were recorded for this clone. CDR3 sequence (DNA): TGTGCCAGCTCACCGGTGACAGGGTTCCACGAGCAGTACTTC. This encodes CASSPVTGFHEQYF. The J gene is TRBJ2-7, the V gene TRBV18; 7 bases match TRBD1. The CDR3 sequence is 14 residues long. Trimming took 3 bases from V and 5 from J; bases not matched to a gene: 7. Per germline, CDR1 KGHSH and CDR2 LQKENI.

This clone was seen more than once but under ten times. This sequence joins TRBV20-1 and TRBJ1-6; no firm D call. Between the trimmed V and J ends, which lost 0 bases and 5 bases, there was a span of 5 bases. Germline assignment: CDR1 DFQATT and CDR2 SNEGSKA (reference sequence). The CDR3 has 13 amino acids. CDR3 residues: CSARDLNNSPLHF. CDR3 DNA sequence: TGCAGTGCTAGAGATCTTAATAATTCACCCCTCCACTTT.

There are many counts of this clone. The V call is TRBV29-1, the J call TRBJ1-1; D call uncertain. Germline-derived CDR1 and CDR2 are SQVTM and ANQGSEA. There are 12 residues in the CDR3. Trimming shortened V by 6 bases and J by 2 bases, and 10 bases separated the two germline ends. CDR3 DNA sequence: TGCAGCGTGAAGACCCGAAACACTGAAGCTTTCTTT. This codes for CSVKTRNTEAFF. Supplemented by reference TRBV29-1 and TRBJ1-1, the full variable domain reads SAVISQKPSRDICQRGTSLTIQCQVDSQVTMMFWYRQQPGQSLTLIATANQGSEATYESGFVIDKFPISRPNLTFSTLTVSNMSPEDSSIYLCSVKTRNTEAFFGQGTRLTVV.

The chain recombines TRBV20-1 with TRBJ1-2; the D is unclear. CDR1 is DFQATT, CDR2 SNEGSKA, per germline (reference sequence). This CDR3 region has 12 residues. With 3 bases removed from V and 2 bases from J, the gap between germline ends came to 7 bases. CDR3 coding DNA: TGCAGTGCTAGTCAGTCCAACTATGGCTACACCTTC. As protein: CSASQSNYGYTF.

By sample fraction, this clone is medium-sized. The chain joins TRBV20-1 to TRBJ2-1, with 8 bases identical to TRBD2. V gave up 0 bases and J gave up 4 bases; unmatched junction bases: 8. The CDR3 runs to 16 residues. Germline V gives CDR1 DFQATT, CDR2 SNEGSKA (reference sequence). DNA of the CDR3: TGCAGTGCTAGAGATTTTTCGGGGGGGCTTTACAATGAGCAGTTCTTC. Translating gives CSARDFSGGLYNEQFF.

This sequence joins TRBV6-6 and TRBJ2-7; TRBD2 agrees at 9 bases. V trimming: 5 bases; J trimming: 0 bases; junction bases outside the gene matches: 5. CDR1 is MNHNY, CDR2 SVGAGI, per germline (reference sequence). There are 15 residues in the CDR3. The CDR3 region is CASSILAGSSYEQYF. The CDR3 nucleotides read TGTGCCAGCAGTATACTAGCGGGCTCCTCCTACGAGCAGTACTTC.

This clone has more than one count but fewer than ten. J is TRBJ2-7 and V is TRBV15, with a possible D match to TRBD2 (7 bases). V was pared by 0 bases and J by 5 bases, with 14 bases between. Per the germline V gene, CDR1 is LNHNV and CDR2 is YYDKDF (reference sequence). The CDR3 spans 15 residues. CDR3 sequence reads: CATSRDLTGRDEQYF. CDR3 nucleotide sequence: TGTGCCACCAGCAGAGATCTTACAGGGAGGGACGAGCAGTACTTC.

This rearrangement joins TRBV11-3 to TRBJ2-1, with TRBD2 identical over 12 bases. CDR1 and CDR2 (germline): SGHNT, YENEEA. The trim removed 2 bases at V and 12 bases at J, leaving 5 bases unmatched. CDR3 length: 14 residues. The chain's CDR3 is CASSLLAGGTRQFF. Written as DNA, the CDR3 is TGTGCCAGCAGCTTACTAGCGGGAGGGACAAGGCAGTTCTTC.